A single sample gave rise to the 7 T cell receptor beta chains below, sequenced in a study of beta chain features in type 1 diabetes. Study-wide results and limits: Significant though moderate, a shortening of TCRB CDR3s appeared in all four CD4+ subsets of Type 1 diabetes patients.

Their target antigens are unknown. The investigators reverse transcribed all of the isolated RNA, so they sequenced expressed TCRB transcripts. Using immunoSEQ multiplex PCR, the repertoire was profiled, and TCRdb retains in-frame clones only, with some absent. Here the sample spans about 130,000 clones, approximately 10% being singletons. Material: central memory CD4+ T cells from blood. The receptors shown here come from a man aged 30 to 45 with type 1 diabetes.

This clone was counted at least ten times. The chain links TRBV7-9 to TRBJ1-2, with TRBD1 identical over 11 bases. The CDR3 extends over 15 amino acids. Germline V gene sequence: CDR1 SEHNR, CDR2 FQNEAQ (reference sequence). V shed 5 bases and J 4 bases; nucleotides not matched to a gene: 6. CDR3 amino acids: CASSPSGTGGYGYTF. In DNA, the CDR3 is TGTGCCAGCAGCCCCTCTGGGACAGGGGGCTATGGCTACACCTTC. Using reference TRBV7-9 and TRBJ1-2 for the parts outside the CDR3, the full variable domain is DTGVSQNPRHKITKRGQNVTFRCDPISEHNRLYWYRQTLGQGPEFLTYFQNEAQLEKSRLLSDRFSAERPKGSFSTLEIQRTEQGDSAMYLCASSPSGTGGYGYTFGSGTRLTVV.

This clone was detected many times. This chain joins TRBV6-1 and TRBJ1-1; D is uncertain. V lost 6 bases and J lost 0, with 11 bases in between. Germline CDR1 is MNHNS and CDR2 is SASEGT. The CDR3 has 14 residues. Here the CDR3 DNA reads TGTGCCAGCAGGTTCGTGGCAGTGAACACTGAAGCTTTCTTT. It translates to CASRFVAVNTEAFF.

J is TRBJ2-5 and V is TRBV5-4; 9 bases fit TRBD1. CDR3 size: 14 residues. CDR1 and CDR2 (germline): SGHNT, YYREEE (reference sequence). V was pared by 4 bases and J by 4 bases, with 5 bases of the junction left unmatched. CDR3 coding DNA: TGTGCCAGCAGCCCTGGACAGGGGCCAGAGACCCAGTACTTC. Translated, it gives CASSPGQGPETQYF.

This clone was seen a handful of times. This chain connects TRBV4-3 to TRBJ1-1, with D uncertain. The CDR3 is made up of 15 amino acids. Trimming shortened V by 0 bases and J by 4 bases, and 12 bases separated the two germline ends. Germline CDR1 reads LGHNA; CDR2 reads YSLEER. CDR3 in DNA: TGCGCCAGCAGCCAAGATGTCCTATCAAGCACTGAAGCTTTCTTT. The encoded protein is CASSQDVLSSTEAFF.

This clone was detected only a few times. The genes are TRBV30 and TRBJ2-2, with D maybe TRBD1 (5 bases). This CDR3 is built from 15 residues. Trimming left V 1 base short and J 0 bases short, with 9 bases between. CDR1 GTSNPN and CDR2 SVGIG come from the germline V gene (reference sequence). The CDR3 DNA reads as TGTGCCTGGAGTGATCTGACAGCGAACACCGGGGAGCTGTTTTTT. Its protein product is CAWSDLTANTGELFF.

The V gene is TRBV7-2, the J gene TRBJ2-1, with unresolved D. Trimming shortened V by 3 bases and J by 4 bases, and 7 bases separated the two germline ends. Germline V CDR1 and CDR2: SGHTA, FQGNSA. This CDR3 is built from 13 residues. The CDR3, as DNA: TGTGCCAGCAGCTTTGGGCCGTACAATGAGCAGTTCTTC. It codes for CASSFGPYNEQFF.

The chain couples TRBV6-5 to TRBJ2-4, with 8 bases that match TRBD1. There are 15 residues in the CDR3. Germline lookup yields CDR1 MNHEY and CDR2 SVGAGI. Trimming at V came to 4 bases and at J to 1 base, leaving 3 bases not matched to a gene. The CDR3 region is CASSSQGVAKNIQYF. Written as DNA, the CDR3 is TGTGCCAGCAGTTCACAGGGGGTGGCCAAAAACATTCAGTACTTC.